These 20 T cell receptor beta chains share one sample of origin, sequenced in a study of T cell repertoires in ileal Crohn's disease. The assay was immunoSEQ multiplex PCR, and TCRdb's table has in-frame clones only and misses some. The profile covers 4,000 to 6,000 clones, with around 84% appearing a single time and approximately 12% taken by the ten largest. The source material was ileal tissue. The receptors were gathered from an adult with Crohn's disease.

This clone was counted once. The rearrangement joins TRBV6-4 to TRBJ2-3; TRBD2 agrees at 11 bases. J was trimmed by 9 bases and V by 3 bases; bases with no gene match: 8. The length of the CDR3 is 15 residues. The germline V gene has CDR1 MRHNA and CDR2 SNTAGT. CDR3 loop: CASSESSGGSGTQYF. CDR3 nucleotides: TGTGCCAGCAGTGAGTCTAGCGGGGGGTCAGGCACGCAGTATTTT.

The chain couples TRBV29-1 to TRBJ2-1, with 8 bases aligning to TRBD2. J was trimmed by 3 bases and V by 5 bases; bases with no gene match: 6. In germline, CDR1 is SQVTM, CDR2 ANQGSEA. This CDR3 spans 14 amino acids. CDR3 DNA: TGCAGCGTTTTCGGGGGGGCCGGCTACAATGAGCAGTTCTTC. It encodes CSVFGGAGYNEQFF.

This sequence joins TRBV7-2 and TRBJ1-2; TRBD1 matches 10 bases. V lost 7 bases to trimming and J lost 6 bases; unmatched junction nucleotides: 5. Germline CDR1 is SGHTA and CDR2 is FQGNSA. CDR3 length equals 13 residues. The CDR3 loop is CASTRTGGNGYTF. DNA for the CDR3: TGTGCCAGCACCCGGACAGGGGGGAATGGCTACACCTTC.

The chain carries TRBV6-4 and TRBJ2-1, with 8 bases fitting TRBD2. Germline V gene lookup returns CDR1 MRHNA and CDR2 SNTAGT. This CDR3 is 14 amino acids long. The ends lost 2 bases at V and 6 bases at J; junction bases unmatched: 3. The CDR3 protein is CASSDSSGGNEQFF. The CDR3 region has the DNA TGTGCCAGCAGTGACAGCAGCGGGGGCAATGAGCAGTTCTTC.

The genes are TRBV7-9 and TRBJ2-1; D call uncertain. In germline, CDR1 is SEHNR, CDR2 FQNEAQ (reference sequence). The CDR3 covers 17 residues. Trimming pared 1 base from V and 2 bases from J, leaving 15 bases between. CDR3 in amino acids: CASSLGVGQAAYNEQFF. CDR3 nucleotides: TGTGCCAGCAGCTTAGGGGTCGGTCAGGCTGCCTACAATGAGCAGTTCTTC.

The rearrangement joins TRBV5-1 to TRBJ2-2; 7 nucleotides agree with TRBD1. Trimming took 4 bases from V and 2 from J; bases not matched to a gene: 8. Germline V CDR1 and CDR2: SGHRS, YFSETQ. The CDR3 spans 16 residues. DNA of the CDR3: TGCGCCAGCAGCCTTCCGGACAGGTCTAACACCGGGGAGCTGTTTTTT. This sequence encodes CASSLPDRSNTGELFF.

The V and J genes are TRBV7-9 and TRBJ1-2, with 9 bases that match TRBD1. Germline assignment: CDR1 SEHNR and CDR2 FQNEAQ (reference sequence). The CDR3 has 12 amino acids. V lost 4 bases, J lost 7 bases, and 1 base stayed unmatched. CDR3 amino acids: CASSWDRAGYTF. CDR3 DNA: TGTGCCAGCAGCTGGGACAGGGCTGGCTACACCTTC.

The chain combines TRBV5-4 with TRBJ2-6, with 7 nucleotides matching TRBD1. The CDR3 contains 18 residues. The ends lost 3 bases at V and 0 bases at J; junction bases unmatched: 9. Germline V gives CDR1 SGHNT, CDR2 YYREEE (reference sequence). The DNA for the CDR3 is TGTGCCAGCAGCTCAGGGGGTCCAAGAGTCTCTGGGGCCAACGTCCTGACTTTC. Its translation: CASSSGGPRVSGANVLTF.

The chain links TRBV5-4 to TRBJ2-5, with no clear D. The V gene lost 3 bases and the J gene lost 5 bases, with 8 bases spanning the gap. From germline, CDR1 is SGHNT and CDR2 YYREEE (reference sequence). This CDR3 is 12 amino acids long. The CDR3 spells CASSWSQETQYF. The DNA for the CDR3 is TGTGCCAGCAGCTGGTCCCAGGAGACCCAGTACTTC.

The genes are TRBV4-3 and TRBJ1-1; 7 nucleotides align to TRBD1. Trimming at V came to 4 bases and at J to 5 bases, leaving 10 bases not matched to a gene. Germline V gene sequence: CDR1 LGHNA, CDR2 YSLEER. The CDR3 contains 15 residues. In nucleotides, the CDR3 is TGCGCCAGCAGCCGCCGACAGGGAGTATGGACTGAAGCTTTCTTT. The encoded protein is CASSRRQGVWTEAFF.

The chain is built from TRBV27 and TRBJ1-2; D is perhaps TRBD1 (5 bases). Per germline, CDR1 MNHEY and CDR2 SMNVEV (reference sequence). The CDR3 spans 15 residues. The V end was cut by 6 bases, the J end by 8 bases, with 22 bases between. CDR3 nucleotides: TGTGCCAGCAGCTCGGATCCAAGGGGATTGGGGGGCTACACCTTC. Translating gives CASSSDPRGLGGYTF.

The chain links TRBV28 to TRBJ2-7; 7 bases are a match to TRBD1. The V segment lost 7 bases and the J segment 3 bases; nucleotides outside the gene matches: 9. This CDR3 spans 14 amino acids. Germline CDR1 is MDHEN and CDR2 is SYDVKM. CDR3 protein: CASNPAQGVYEQYF. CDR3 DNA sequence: TGTGCCAGCAACCCCGCCCAGGGGGTCTACGAGCAGTACTTC.

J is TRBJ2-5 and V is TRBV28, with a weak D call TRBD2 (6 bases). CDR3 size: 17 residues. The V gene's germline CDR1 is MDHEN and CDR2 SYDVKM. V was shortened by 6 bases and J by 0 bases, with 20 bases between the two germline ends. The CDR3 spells CASSPSPWTIYQETQYF. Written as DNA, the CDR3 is TGTGCCAGCAGCCCCTCTCCTTGGACTATCTACCAAGAGACCCAGTACTTC.

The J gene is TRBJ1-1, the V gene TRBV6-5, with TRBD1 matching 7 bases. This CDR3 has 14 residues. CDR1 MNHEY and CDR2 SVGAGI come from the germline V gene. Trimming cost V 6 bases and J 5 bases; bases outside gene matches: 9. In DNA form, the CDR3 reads TGTGCCAGCAGGGCCGGGACAGACCGAACTGAAGCTTTCTTT. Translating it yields CASRAGTDRTEAFF.

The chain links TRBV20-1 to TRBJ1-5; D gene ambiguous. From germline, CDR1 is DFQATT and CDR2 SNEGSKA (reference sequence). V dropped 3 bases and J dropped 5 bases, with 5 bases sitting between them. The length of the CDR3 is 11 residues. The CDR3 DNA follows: TGCAGTGCTAGTCCGGATCAGCCCCAGCATTTT. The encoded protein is CSASPDQPQHF.

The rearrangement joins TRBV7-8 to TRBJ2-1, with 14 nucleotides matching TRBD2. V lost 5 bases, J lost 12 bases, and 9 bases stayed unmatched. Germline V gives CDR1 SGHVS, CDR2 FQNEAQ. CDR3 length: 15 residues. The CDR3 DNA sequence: TGTGCCAGCAGCCCAGGGACTAGCGGGGGCCAGGGGCAGTTCTTC. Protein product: CASSPGTSGGQGQFF.

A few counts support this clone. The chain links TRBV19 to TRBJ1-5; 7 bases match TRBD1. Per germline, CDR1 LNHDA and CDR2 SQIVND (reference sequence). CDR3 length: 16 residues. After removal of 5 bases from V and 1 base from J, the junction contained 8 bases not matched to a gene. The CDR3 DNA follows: TGTGCCAGTAGTTTGAAGGGGGCGGGGAGCAATCAGCCCCAGCATTTT. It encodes CASSLKGAGSNQPQHF.

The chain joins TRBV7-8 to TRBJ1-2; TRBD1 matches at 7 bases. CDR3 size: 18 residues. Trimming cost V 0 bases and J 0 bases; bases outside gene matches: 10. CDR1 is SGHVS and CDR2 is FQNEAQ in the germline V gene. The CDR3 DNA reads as TGTGCCAGCAGCTTAGCGGAAGGGACAGTTAGCCCTAACTATGGCTACACCTTC. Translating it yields CASSLAEGTVSPNYGYTF.

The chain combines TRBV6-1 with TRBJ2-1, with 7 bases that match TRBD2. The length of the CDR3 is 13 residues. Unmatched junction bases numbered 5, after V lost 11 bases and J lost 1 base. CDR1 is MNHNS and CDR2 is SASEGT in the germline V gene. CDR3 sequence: CASRGESYNEQFF. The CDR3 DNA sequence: TGTGCCTCTCGGGGGGAATCCTACAATGAGCAGTTCTTC.

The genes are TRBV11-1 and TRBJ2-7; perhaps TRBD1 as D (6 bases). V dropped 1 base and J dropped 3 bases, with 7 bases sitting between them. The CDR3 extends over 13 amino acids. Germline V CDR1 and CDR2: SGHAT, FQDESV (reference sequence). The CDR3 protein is CASSLGQVYEQYF. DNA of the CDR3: TGTGCCAGCAGCTTAGGACAGGTCTACGAGCAGTACTTC.